This T cell receptor beta chain stems from a study of blood T cell repertoires in COVID-19. Some clones are missing from TCRdb's copy, which holds only in-frame ones; the method was immunoSEQ multiplex PCR. The sample consists of roughly 32,000 clones, approximately 89% of them appearing once. Looked up from germline, CDR1 is SGHTA and CDR2 is FQGNSA. V dropped 0 bases and J dropped 1 base, with 10 bases sitting between them. This CDR3 is 15 amino acids long. This chain links TRBV7-2 with TRBJ2-7, with D tentatively TRBD2 (6 bases). Source material: peripheral blood. The receptor comes from a man aged 55-75 years with acute or convalescent COVID-19. The CDR3 nucleotides are TGTGCCAGCAGCTTAGCTAGCGGTCCGTCCTACGAGCAGTACTTC. Translated: CASSLASGPSYEQYF.